Following are 5 T cell receptor beta chains from one sample sequenced in a study of beta chain features in type 1 diabetes. Study-wide points: In all four CD4+ subsets, TCRB CDR3 length was significantly, moderately reduced in type 1 diabetes.

Investigators reverse transcribed all isolated RNA, so they sequenced expressed TCRB transcripts. Data came from immunoSEQ multiplex PCR; TCRdb stores just in-frame clones and leaves some out. Of around 710,000 clones listed, 9.5% to 15% are singletons. Their target antigens are unknown. The specimen sequenced was naive CD4+ T cells from blood. These receptors came from a man aged 30-40 years with type 1 diabetes.

This clone has more than one count but fewer than ten. The J gene is TRBJ1-6, the V gene TRBV4-3; the D is unclear. The germline V gene has CDR1 LGHNA and CDR2 YSLEER. The ends were cut back, 0 bases at V and 3 bases at J, with 12 bases in the middle. The CDR3 is made up of 17 amino acids. This CDR3 reads CASSQDQDAFYNSPLHF. CDR3 nucleotides: TGCGCCAGCAGCCAAGACCAGGACGCCTTCTATAATTCACCCCTCCACTTT.

This clone was counted a few times. This sample also contains other DNA sequences that code for the same CDR3. The chain recombines TRBV9 with TRBJ2-3, with TRBD1 matching 8 bases. The CDR3 is 15 residues long. Germline V gives CDR1 SGDLS, CDR2 YYNGEE. Trimming took 3 bases from V and 0 from J; bases not matched to a gene: 3. The CDR3 protein is CASSAGQGSTDTQYF. The CDR3 DNA is TGTGCCAGCAGCGCCGGACAGGGCAGCACAGATACGCAGTATTTT.

The chain couples TRBV11-2 to TRBJ2-2; D gene uncertain. This CDR3 is built from 13 residues. The germline gives CDR1 SGHAT, CDR2 FQNNGV. V was shortened by 6 bases and J by 2 bases, with 7 bases between the two germline ends. This CDR3 is CASRPINTGELFF. The CDR3 DNA reads TGTGCCAGCAGACCCATAAACACCGGGGAGCTGTTTTTT. The whole variable domain, filled in from reference TRBV11-2 and TRBJ2-2, reads EAGVAQSPRYKIIEKRQSVAFWCNPISGHATLYWYQQILGQGPKLLIQFQNNGVVDDSQLPKDRFSAERLKGVDSTLKIQPAKLEDSAVYLCASRPINTGELFFGEGSRLTVL.

This clone was seen a few times. The chain combines TRBV5-1 with TRBJ2-7, with 9 bases that match TRBD1. CDR3 length: 13 amino acids. J gave up 5 bases and V 1 base, and 1 base lay outside the gene matches. Germline CDR1 reads SGHRS; CDR2 reads YFSETQ. CDR3 loop: CASSLRTGDEQYF. CDR3 coding DNA: TGCGCCAGCAGCTTGAGGACAGGGGACGAGCAGTACTTC. Looking up the rest from reference TRBV5-1 and TRBJ2-7 gives the full variable domain: KAGVTQTPRYLIKTRGQQVTLSCSPISGHRSVSWYQQTPGQGLQFLFEYFSETQRNKGNFPGRFSGRQFSNSRSEMNVSTLELGDSALYLCASSLRTGDEQYFGPGTRLTVT.

CDR3 DNA sequence: TGTGCCAGCAGCGGTAGCAGGGCAGGGGTCGGCTACACCTTC. It translates to CASSGSRAGVGYTF. The rearrangement joins TRBV9 to TRBJ1-2; possible D gene TRBD1, 6 bases. The CDR3 length is 14 residues. The germline V and J ends were trimmed by 3 bases and 8 bases, with 17 bases remaining between them. CDR1 SGDLS and CDR2 YYNGEE come from the germline V gene.